This T cell receptor (beta chain) stems from a study of a mutant IDH1 vaccine in newly diagnosed glioma. Some clones are missing from TCRdb's copy, which holds only in-frame ones; the method was immunoSEQ multiplex PCR. The table has 30,000 to 40,000 clones, approximately 82% seen once; the top ten hold around 7%. As for this clone: Its antigen is not known.

Time point denoted: week 35, safety follow-up. In every dose of vaccine, 300 ug of mutant IDH1 20-mer peptide was given alongside topical imiquimod. The TCR sequence derives from a woman aged 18-35 years with glioma. Specimen: PBMCs, collected from a glioma patient whose treatment included an IDH1 peptide vaccine.

CDR3 amino acids: CASSDGPYGYTF. The CDR3 DNA follows: TGTGCCAGCAGCGACGGCCCCTATGGCTACACCTTC. This sequence joins TRBV7-9 and TRBJ1-2; D is unclear. V lost 5 bases and J lost 4, with 8 bases in between. Germline assignment: CDR1 SEHNR and CDR2 FQNEAQ (reference sequence). The CDR3 extends over 12 amino acids. Using reference TRBV7-9 and TRBJ1-2 for the parts outside the CDR3, the full variable domain is DTGVSQNPRHKITKRGQNVTFRCDPISEHNRLYWYRQTLGQGPEFLTYFQNEAQLEKSRLLSDRFSAERPKGSFSTLEIQRTEQGDSAMYLCASSDGPYGYTFGSGTRLTVV.